Below are 9 T cell receptor beta chains sequenced from a single sample in a study of T cell responses to AZD1222 COVID-19 vaccine. The protocol was immunoSEQ multiplex PCR, while the TCRdb copy is restricted to in-frame clones and leaves out a portion. The data hold some 100,000 clones, with around 89% observed a single time. Sequencing used peripheral blood, obtained 28 days after the second AZD1222 dose. Receptors were obtained from an adult who received the AZD1222 COVID-19 vaccine.

CDR3 sequence (DNA): TGTGCCAGCAGCTCACGGGACAGGGTGACTGCCTACGAGCAGTACTTC. Translation: CASSSRDRVTAYEQYF. The chain couples TRBV7-9 to TRBJ2-7; the match to TRBD1 covers 9 bases. CDR3 length equals 16 residues. Per germline, CDR1 SEHNR and CDR2 FQNEAQ (reference sequence). V dropped 4 bases and J dropped 2; count of bases not matched to a gene: 9.

V is TRBV19 and J is TRBJ1-1; possibly TRBD1 for D (6 bases). The CDR3 loop spans 16 amino acids. The germline gives CDR1 LNHDA, CDR2 SQIVND (reference sequence). V lost 2 bases and J lost 4, with 17 bases in between. CDR3 nucleotides: TGTGCCAGTAGTATAAAGGGTAGGGGGTTTTCCACTGAAGCTTTCTTT. Protein: CASSIKGRGFSTEAFF.

This chain joins TRBV10-3 and TRBJ1-5; possibly TRBD1 for D (6 bases). The germline V gene has CDR1 ENHRY and CDR2 SYGVKD. This CDR3 comprises 18 residues. With 10 bases removed from V and 2 bases from J, the gap between germline ends came to 27 bases. For the CDR3, the DNA is TGTGCCACGAGCCCAAACAGGGATCGAGGGGTTGGCAATCAGCCCCAGCATTTT. The encoded protein is CATSPNRDRGVGNQPQHF.

This chain connects TRBV3-1 (or the pseudogene TRBV3-2) to TRBJ1-2; 8 positions agree with TRBD1. The V and J ends lost 2 bases and 4 bases, in that order; junction bases with no gene match: 6. Looked up from germline, CDR1 is LGHDT and CDR2 is YNNKEL (reference sequence). The CDR3 sequence is 15 residues long. Here the CDR3 DNA reads TGTGCCAGCAGCCAATTAACAGGGGGTTCCTATGGCTACACCTTC. Its translation is CASSQLTGGSYGYTF.

The rearrangement uses TRBV3-1 (or the pseudogene TRBV3-2) and TRBJ2-5; D remains unclear. CDR3 length equals 15 residues. Germline V gives CDR1 LGHDT, CDR2 YNNKEL (reference sequence). V lost 0 bases, J lost 5 bases, and 13 bases lay in between. The CDR3 DNA is TGTGCCAGCAGCCAAGAATGGAACAGCGCCGAGACCCAGTACTTC. Encoded protein: CASSQEWNSAETQYF.

The rearrangement links TRBV14 to TRBJ2-7; TRBD1 matches 7 bases. Trimming cost V 4 bases and J 2 bases; bases outside gene matches: 8. CDR3 length equals 15 residues. Germline CDR1 reads SGHDN; CDR2 reads FVKESK. The CDR3 spells CASSPTGSLPYEQYF. CDR3 sequence (DNA): TGTGCCAGCAGCCCGACAGGGTCCCTCCCCTACGAGCAGTACTTC.

The chain combines TRBV7-8 with TRBJ1-5; D possibly corresponds to TRBD1 (6 bases). The V and J ends lost 5 bases and 6 bases respectively, with 17 bases between them. In germline, CDR1 is SGHVS, CDR2 FQNEAQ. The CDR3 is made up of 15 amino acids. CDR3 loop: CASSLRPGEVQPQHF. CDR3 nucleotides: TGTGCCAGCAGCCTACGGCCAGGGGAAGTTCAGCCCCAGCATTTT. Filled out from reference TRBV7-8 and TRBJ1-5, the complete variable domain reads GAGVSQSPRYKVAKRGQDVALRCDPISGHVSLFWYQQALGQGPEFLTYFQNEAQLDKSGLPSDRFFAERPEGSVSTLKIQRTQQEDSAVYLCASSLRPGEVQPQHFGDGTRLSIL.

The genes are TRBV5-8 and TRBJ1-5; D is possibly TRBD1 (5 bases). Per the germline V gene, CDR1 is SGHTS and CDR2 is YDEGEE. This CDR3 contains 15 residues. Trimming took off 5 bases at V and 3 bases at J, with 15 bases between the two ends. CDR3 nucleotide sequence: TGTGCCAGCAGTTTACCGGGACGATACAATCAGCCCCAGCATTTT. Residues: CASSLPGRYNQPQHF.

Only one count was recorded for this clone. This chain joins TRBV11-3 and TRBJ2-2; 14 bases match TRBD2. V trimming: 4 bases; J trimming: 5 bases; junction bases outside the gene matches: 9. Germline V gene data show CDR1 as SGHNT and CDR2 as YENEEA. The CDR3 contains 18 residues. The CDR3 region has the DNA TGTGCCAGCAGCTCCGGGACTAGCGGGAGAACGCGAACCGGGGAGCTGTTTTTT. Protein: CASSSGTSGRTRTGELFF.